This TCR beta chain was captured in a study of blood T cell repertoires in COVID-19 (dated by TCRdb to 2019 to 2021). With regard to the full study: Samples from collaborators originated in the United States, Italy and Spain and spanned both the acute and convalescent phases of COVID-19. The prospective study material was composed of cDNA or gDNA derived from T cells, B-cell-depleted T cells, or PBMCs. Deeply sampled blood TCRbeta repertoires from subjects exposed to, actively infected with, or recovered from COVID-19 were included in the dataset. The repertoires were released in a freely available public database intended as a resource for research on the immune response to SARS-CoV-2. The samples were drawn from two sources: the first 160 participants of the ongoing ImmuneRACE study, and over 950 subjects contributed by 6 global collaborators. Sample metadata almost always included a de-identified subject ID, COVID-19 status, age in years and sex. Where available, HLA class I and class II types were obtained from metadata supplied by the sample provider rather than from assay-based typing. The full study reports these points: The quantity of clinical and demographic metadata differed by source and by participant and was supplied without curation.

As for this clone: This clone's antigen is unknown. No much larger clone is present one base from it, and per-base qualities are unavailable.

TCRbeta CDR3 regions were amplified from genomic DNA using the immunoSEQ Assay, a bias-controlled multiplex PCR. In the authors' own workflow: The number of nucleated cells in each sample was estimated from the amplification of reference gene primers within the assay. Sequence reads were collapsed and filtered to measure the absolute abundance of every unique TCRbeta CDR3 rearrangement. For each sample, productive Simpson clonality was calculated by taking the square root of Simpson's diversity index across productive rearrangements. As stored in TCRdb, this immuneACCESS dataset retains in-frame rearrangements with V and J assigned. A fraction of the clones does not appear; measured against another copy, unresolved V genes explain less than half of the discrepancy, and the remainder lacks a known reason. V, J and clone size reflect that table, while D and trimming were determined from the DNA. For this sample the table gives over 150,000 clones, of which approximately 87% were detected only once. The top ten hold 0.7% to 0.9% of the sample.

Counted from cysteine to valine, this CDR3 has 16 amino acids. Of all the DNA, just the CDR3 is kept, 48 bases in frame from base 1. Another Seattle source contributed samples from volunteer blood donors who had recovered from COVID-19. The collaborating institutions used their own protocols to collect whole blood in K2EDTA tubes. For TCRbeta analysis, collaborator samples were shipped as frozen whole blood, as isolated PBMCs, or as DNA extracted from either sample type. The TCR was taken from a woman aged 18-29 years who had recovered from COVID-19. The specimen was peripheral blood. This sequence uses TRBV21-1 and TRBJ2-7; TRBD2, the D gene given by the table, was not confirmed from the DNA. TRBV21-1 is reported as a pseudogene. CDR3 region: CASSKALAGETYEQYV. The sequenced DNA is TGTGCCAGCAGCAAAGCCCTAGCGGGGGAGACCTACGAGCAGTACGTC.